Listed below are T cell receptor beta chains from one sample, sequenced in a study of lymphopenia after photon versus proton radiotherapy. Clones were sequenced by immunoSEQ multiplex PCR, and TCRdb holds only the in-frame ones, with some missing. The data show about 40,000 clones, with 70% to 90% seen just once and 10% held by the top ten. This material consisted of peripheral blood, taken from a patient treated with proton-based radiotherapy. These receptors came from a woman between 65 and 79 years old with pancreatic cancer. Some clones in this sample may be carry-over from other donors' samples. CDR3s include the opening cysteine and the closing phenylalanine or tryptophan. The order of the fields is J gene, V gene, clone size, D gene, CDR3 protein, CDR3 DNA. The D gene is left open where the match is weak. Where a row states a size, it is once, few, many or the class of an expanded clone; other rows omit it.

TRBJ2-1 TRBV11-2 . . CASSNAFAIYNEQFF TGTGCCAGCAGCAACGCTTTTGCAATATACAATGAGCAGTTCTTC
TRBJ1-5 TRBV4-1 few . CASSQVRGGNQPQHF TGCGCCAGCAGCCAAGTCAGAGGGGGCAATCAGCCCCAGCATTTT
TRBJ2-3 TRBV27 . . CASSLQDPSTDTQYF TGTGCCAGCAGTTTGCAGGACCCTAGCACAGATACGCAGTATTTT
TRBJ1-1 TRBV21-1 . . CASSKGQVGEAFF TGTGCCAGCAGCAAAGGACAGGTGGGTGAAGCTTTCTTT
TRBJ2-4 TRBV16 few . CASSQSTLLAKNIQYF TGTGCCAGCAGCCAATCGACATTACTAGCCAAAAACATTCAGTACTTC
TRBJ2-5 TRBV7-2 . . CASSENAGSQYF TGTGCCAGCAGCGAAAACGCTGGTTCACAGTACTTC
TRBJ1-2 TRBV19 . . CASRHGVSYGYTF TGTGCCAGTCGTCATGGGGTGTCCTATGGCTACACCTTC
TRBJ2-1 TRBV28 . . CASSPMRTLYNEQFF TGTGCCAGCAGCCCGATGAGGACCCTATACAATGAGCAGTTCTTC
TRBJ1-1 TRBV2 . . CASSDSLMNTEAFF TGTGCCAGCAGTGACAGCCTCATGAACACTGAAGCTTTCTTT
TRBJ2-2 TRBV7-6 . TRBD1 CASSPQGESTGELFF TGTGCCAGCAGCCCACAGGGGGAGAGCACCGGGGAGCTGTTTTTT
TRBJ1-1 TRBV27 . . CASQGYTEAFF TGTGCCAGCCAGGGGTACACTGAAGCTTTCTTT
TRBJ1-4 TRBV6-6 once . CASTWGDATNEKLFF TGTGCCAGCACCTGGGGGGACGCAACTAATGAAAAACTGTTTTTT
TRBJ2-6 TRBV19 . . CASSIGEGQALFSGANVLTF TGTGCCAGTAGTATAGGGGAGGGACAGGCCTTATTCTCTGGGGCCAACGTCCTGACTTTC
TRBJ1-6 TRBV15 . . CATSRERSSPLHF TGTGCCACCAGCAGAGAAAGGAGTTCACCCCTCCACTTT
TRBJ2-1 TRBV5-1 few TRBD2 CASSVTSGGSYNEQFF TGCGCCAGCAGTGTGACTAGCGGGGGATCCTACAATGAGCAGTTCTTC
TRBJ2-7 TRBV28 few TRBD2 CASRRTSGRMHEQYF TGTGCCAGCAGGCGGACTAGCGGGAGAATGCACGAGCAGTACTTC
TRBJ2-7 TRBV7-2 once TRBD2 CASKASGRAYEQYF TGTGCCAGCAAGGCTAGCGGCCGGGCCTACGAGCAGTACTTC
TRBJ1-2 TRBV11-2 . TRBD1 CASSPDRTNYGYTF TGTGCCAGCAGCCCGGACAGGACTAACTATGGCTACACCTTC
TRBJ2-7 TRBV7-2 . TRBD2 CASSLATSGRGEQYF TGTGCCAGCAGCTTAGCGACTAGCGGGAGGGGTGAGCAGTACTTC
TRBJ2-6 TRBV11-2 medium-sized . CASSLSSAGANVLTF TGTGCCAGCAGCTTATCCTCAGCGGGGGCCAACGTCCTGACTTTC
TRBJ1-5 TRBV30 . . CAWTRDLNQPQHF TGTGCCTGGACCCGGGACTTAAATCAGCCCCAGCATTTT
TRBJ1-4 TRBV5-5 . TRBD1 CASSSGTGGARNEKLFF TGTGCCAGCAGTTCCGGGACAGGGGGCGCGAGGAATGAAAAACTGTTTTTT
TRBJ1-2 TRBV28 . . CASTLGEGQGFGYTF TGTGCCAGCACCCTCGGAGAGGGGCAGGGGTTCGGCTACACCTTC
TRBJ2-3 TRBV29-1 . . CSVGHILGTDTQYF TGCAGCGTTGGCCATATCCTGGGTACAGATACGCAGTATTTT
TRBJ2-2 TRBV5-5 . TRBD2 CASSLGLAGGSNTGELFF TGTGCCAGCAGCTTGGGACTAGCGGGAGGGTCGAACACCGGGGAGCTGTTTTTT
TRBJ2-2 TRBV28 . TRBD1 CASSPWDRITGELFF TGTGCCAGCAGTCCTTGGGACAGAATCACCGGGGAGCTGTTTTTT
TRBJ2-1 TRBV18 . TRBD2 CASSRTSGGYNEQFF TGTGCCAGCTCACGGACTAGCGGGGGATACAATGAGCAGTTCTTC
TRBJ1-3 TRBV6-6 once . CASSYSQEFSGNTIYF TGTGCCAGCAGTTACAGCCAGGAGTTCTCTGGAAACACCATATATTTT
TRBJ1-2 TRBV4-1 . . CASSQVVGYGYTF TGCGCCAGCAGCCAAGTGGTTGGTTATGGCTACACCTTC
TRBJ2-3 TRBV11-2 . TRBD2 CASSSGLASDTQYF TGTGCCAGCAGCTCGGGACTAGCATCAGATACGCAGTATTTT
TRBJ1-6 TRBV6-1 . . CASNKEVNSPLHF TGTGCCAGCAATAAGGAGGTTAATTCACCCCTCCACTTT
TRBJ1-4 TRBV18 few . CASSPRADLGEKLFF TGTGCCAGCTCACCAAGGGCGGACCTGGGGGAAAAACTGTTTTTT